This T cell receptor (beta chain) was retrieved from a study of T-cell reconstitution after alpha-beta-depleted transplantation in children. Molecular barcoding with unique molecular identifiers was used for the TCRbeta library. Via MiXCR, TCRdb re-called the PCR reads, giving one row per CDR3 protein. This sample has some 340,000 distinct CDR3 sequences; 10% occur once, and the top ten carry 2% to 3%. This sequence was found in a human donor who donated a stem cell graft to a child with acute lymphoblastic leukemia. Sequenced here: PBMCs from the stem cell graft donor, sampled from the stem cell graft.

CDR3 sequence: CSARGGYNTEAFF. The CDR3 coding sequence is TGCAGTGCTAGAGGAGGATATAACACTGAAGCTTTCTTT. This sequence joins TRBV20-1 and TRBJ1-1; no firm D call. Germline CDR1 DFQATT, CDR2 SNEGSKA (reference sequence). Trimming stripped 1 base from V and 2 bases from J, with 8 bases between. This CDR3 is built from 13 residues.